These 25 T cell receptor beta chains came from one sample sequenced in a study of T cells in Graves' hyperthyroidism and ophthalmopathy. What was amplified from RNA transcripts were TCR beta CDR3 regions. RT-PCR in the first round (using the HTBI primer set) targeted the TCR CDR3. From the multiplex PCR reads, TCRdb called clonotypes with MiXCR, one entry per CDR3 protein. The repertoire holds around 280,000 distinct CDR3 sequences, with roughly 13% as singletons. Material: blood. Every receptor here comes from a woman aged 25 to 39 with Graves' hyperthyroidism that later progressed to Graves' ophthalmopathy.

The chain uses TRBV2 and TRBJ2-5, with a tentative D call TRBD1 (5 bases). This CDR3 has 12 residues. Trimming took 7 bases from V and 5 from J, leaving 11 bases between them. Germline CDR1 SNHLY, CDR2 FYNNEI. This CDR3 is CASKGVVETQYF. The CDR3, as DNA: TGTGCCAGCAAAGGGGTGGTGGAGACCCAGTACTTC.

The sample holds many counts of this clonotype. V usage is TRBV5-8 and J usage is TRBJ1-1; D call uncertain. Germline V gene data show CDR1 as SGHTS and CDR2 as YDEGEE. The CDR3 extends over 13 amino acids. The V gene lost 3 bases and the J gene lost 6 bases, with 12 bases spanning the gap. The CDR3 DNA is TGTGCCAGCAGCTGGACGAGCGGACCTGAAGCTTTCTTT. Its translation is CASSWTSGPEAFF.

Here the CDR3 DNA reads TGTGCCAGCAGCCCACTGGCTAGCGGGTACAATGAGCAGTTCTTC. Encoded protein: CASSPLASGYNEQFF. This chain connects TRBV14 to TRBJ2-1, with 8 bases fitting TRBD2. The CDR3 extends over 15 amino acids. Looked up from germline, CDR1 is SGHDN and CDR2 is FVKESK. Trimming at V came to 4 bases and at J to 4 bases, leaving 6 bases not matched to a gene.

Only a few counts were recorded for this clonotype. This chain links TRBV19 with TRBJ1-5, with D unresolved. CDR1 is LNHDA and CDR2 is SQIVND in the germline V gene (reference sequence). Trimming pared 5 bases from V and 3 bases from J, leaving 8 bases between. The CDR3 consists of 13 residues. CDR3 sequence reads: CASSLQDNQPQHF. Written as DNA, the CDR3 is TGTGCCAGTAGTCTCCAGGACAATCAGCCCCAGCATTTT.

This clonotype was picked up many times. This chain links TRBV11-1 with TRBJ1-2; 7 nucleotides agree with TRBD1. CDR1 is SGHAT, CDR2 FQDESV, per germline (reference sequence). This CDR3 has 15 residues. The V and J ends lost 6 bases and 3 bases, in that order; junction bases with no gene match: 10. The CDR3 nucleotides are TGTGCCAGCAGGCTTGGACAGGCGGTCGACTATGGCTACACCTTC. Its translation: CASRLGQAVDYGYTF.

This clonotype was counted between two and nine times. V usage is TRBV5-4 and J usage is TRBJ2-3; 16 bases fit TRBD2. Germline CDR1 is SGHNT and CDR2 is YYREEE (reference sequence). The CDR3 runs 16 residues. Trimming took 0 bases from V and 11 from J; bases not matched to a gene: 6. CDR3 loop: CASSLGGLAGGQRQYF. DNA of the CDR3: TGTGCCAGCAGCTTGGGGGGACTAGCGGGAGGGCAAAGGCAGTATTTT.

This clonotype has at least ten counts. The V call is TRBV20-1, the J call TRBJ1-4; D perhaps matches TRBD1 (6 bases). This CDR3 region has 16 residues. The germline CDR1 and CDR2 sequences are DFQATT and SNEGSKA (reference sequence). Trimming pared 5 bases from V and 7 bases from J, leaving 23 bases between. This CDR3 reads CSAFPASGWGPEKLFF. DNA for the CDR3: TGCAGTGCTTTTCCTGCTTCGGGGTGGGGGCCTGAAAAACTGTTTTTT.

This chain links TRBV28 with TRBJ1-4, with D hard to call. The V end was cut by 6 bases, the J end by 4 bases, with 12 bases between. Germline V gene sequence: CDR1 MDHEN, CDR2 SYDVKM. This CDR3 is built from 14 residues. The CDR3 here is CASRPTVYNEKLFF. The CDR3 bases are TGTGCCAGCAGACCTACAGTTTATAATGAAAAACTGTTTTTT. Full variable domain (rest looked up from reference TRBV28 and TRBJ1-4): DVKVTQSSRYLVKRTGEKVFLECVQDMDHENMFWYRQDPGLGLRLIYFSYDVKMKEKGDIPEGYSVSREKKERFSLILESASTNQTSMYLCASRPTVYNEKLFFGSGTQLSVL.

This clonotype has a count of ten or more. This chain joins TRBV6-2 or TRBV6-3 and TRBJ2-2; the D gene is possibly TRBD1 (5 bases). The germline gives CDR1 MNHEY, CDR2 SVGEGT. The CDR3 extends over 15 amino acids. Trimming took 2 bases from V and 3 from J, leaving 10 bases between them. As DNA, the CDR3 is TGTGCCAGCAGTTACACAGGCTGGGACACCGGGGAGCTGTTTTTT. This gives the protein CASSYTGWDTGELFF.

This clonotype was observed at least ten times. The chain has TRBV6-5 and TRBJ2-7, with TRBD1 as a possible D gene (6 bases). Germline assignment: CDR1 MNHEY and CDR2 SVGAGI. Trimming shortened V by 0 bases and J by 6 bases, and 12 bases separated the two germline ends. CDR3 length equals 14 residues. In nucleotides, the CDR3 is TGTGCCAGCAGTTACTCTAGGGGGATCTCCGAGCAGTACTTC. This codes for CASSYSRGISEQYF.

J is TRBJ2-7 and V is TRBV28, with a weak D call TRBD1 (5 bases). Germline CDR1 MDHEN, CDR2 SYDVKM. The CDR3 covers 14 residues. V was cut by 1 base and J by 1 base, with 8 bases left in between. Here the CDR3 DNA reads TGTGCCAGCAGTTTATTCCAGGGTTCCTACGAGCAGTACTTC. This translates into CASSLFQGSYEQYF.

The chain employs TRBV27 and TRBJ1-2, with D tentatively TRBD1 (6 bases). The CDR3 has 16 amino acids. V was cut by 7 bases and J by 1 base, with 19 bases left in between. Germline CDR1 MNHEY, CDR2 SMNVEV (reference sequence). CDR3 DNA: TGTGCCAGCACCCTATCCTCTGGGACACTTAACTATGGCTACACCTTC. Its translation is CASTLSSGTLNYGYTF.

The table lists this clonotype with many counts. The chain carries TRBV27 and TRBJ1-5; a weak D match, TRBD1 (6 bases). Trimming removed 6 bases at V and 5 bases at J, with 17 bases between. CDR1 is MNHEY and CDR2 is SMNVEV in the germline V gene (reference sequence). The CDR3 runs to 15 residues. The CDR3 here is CASRSTGNIYQPQHF. The CDR3 region has the DNA TGTGCCAGCAGATCCACAGGGAACATTTATCAGCCCCAGCATTTT.

This clonotype was counted many times. The genes are TRBV7-2 and TRBJ2-7, with 12 positions matching TRBD2. J was trimmed by 3 bases and V by 2 bases; bases with no gene match: 2. The CDR3 is 15 residues long. The germline CDR1 and CDR2 sequences are SGHTA and FQGNSA. Here the CDR3 DNA reads TGTGCCAGCAGCTTAACACTAGCGGGAGGCTACGAGCAGTACTTC. Encoded protein: CASSLTLAGGYEQYF.

CDR3 coding DNA: TGTGCCAGCAGGATGACAGGGAGCACAGATACGCAGTATTTT. This translates into CASRMTGSTDTQYF. This rearrangement joins TRBV27 to TRBJ2-3, with 7 bases fitting TRBD1. There are 14 residues in the CDR3. CDR1 is MNHEY, CDR2 SMNVEV, per germline (reference sequence). The junction had 3 bases not matched to a gene; V was cut back by 6 bases and J by 0 bases.

This clonotype was detected a few times. The chain has TRBV19 and TRBJ1-2; D is undetermined. The CDR3 consists of 16 residues. Germline V CDR1 and CDR2: LNHDA, SQIVND (reference sequence). V shed 3 bases and J shed 8 bases, with 22 bases lying between them. Here the CDR3 DNA reads TGTGCCAGTAGTATCTTCGGAAAGGGCGATTCGGGAGGCTACACCTTC. Its translation: CASSIFGKGDSGGYTF.

The V and J genes are TRBV6-5 and TRBJ1-2; D is unresolved. Trimming stripped 0 bases from V and 5 bases from J, with 16 bases between. Germline CDR1 MNHEY, CDR2 SVGAGI. The CDR3 totals 16 residues. The DNA for the CDR3 is TGTGCCAGCAGTTACTCGTCCCGGGCAGCGGTATATGGCTACACCTTC. This codes for CASSYSSRAAVYGYTF.

This clonotype came up many times. The V call is TRBV20-1, the J call TRBJ2-5; 10 positions match TRBD2. The ends lost 4 bases at V and 4 bases at J; junction bases unmatched: 9. The CDR3 has 15 amino acids. CDR1 DFQATT and CDR2 SNEGSKA come from the germline V gene (reference sequence). CDR3: CSATQSGRVPETQYF. The CDR3 region has the DNA TGCAGTGCTACCCAGAGCGGGAGGGTTCCAGAGACCCAGTACTTC.

The chain combines TRBV18 with TRBJ1-1; perhaps TRBD1 as D (6 bases). Trimming took 6 bases from V and 1 from J, leaving 12 bases between them. The CDR3 runs 14 residues. Germline CDR1 and CDR2: KGHSH and LQKENI. The CDR3 spells CASSTKTGNTEAFF. CDR3 coding DNA: TGTGCCAGCTCCACGAAGACAGGGAACACTGAAGCTTTCTTT.

This sequence joins TRBV29-1 and TRBJ1-2; 9 bases map to TRBD1. The CDR3 has 13 residues. The trim removed 6 bases at V and 4 bases at J, leaving 6 bases unmatched. Looked up from germline, CDR1 is SQVTM and CDR2 is ANQGSEA. CDR3 in DNA: TGCAGCGTCGGGACAGGGACGATCTATGGCTACACCTTC. Its translation is CSVGTGTIYGYTF.

In this sample, this clonotype turned up many times. V usage is TRBV7-9 and J usage is TRBJ2-1, with D possibly being TRBD2 (5 bases). The germline gives CDR1 SEHNR, CDR2 FQNEAQ (reference sequence). V gave up 3 bases and J gave up 4 bases, with 13 bases separating them. The CDR3 contains 15 residues. Written as DNA, the CDR3 is TGTGCCAGCAGCTTTGCGGAGGAGTTTTACAATGAGCAGTTCTTC. It yields the protein CASSFAEEFYNEQFF.

This clonotype has a handful of counts. J is TRBJ2-1 and V is TRBV4-3, with TRBD2 matching over 7 bases. Trimming took 1 base from V and 4 from J; bases not matched to a gene: 4. Looked up from germline, CDR1 is LGHNA and CDR2 is YSLEER. The CDR3 is 15 residues long. The CDR3 protein is CASSQALAQYNEQFF. The CDR3, as DNA: TGCGCCAGCAGCCAAGCACTAGCGCAATACAATGAGCAGTTCTTC.

This clonotype was detected many times. The chain recombines TRBV6-1 with TRBJ1-2; maybe TRBD1 (5 bases). The V gene lost 2 bases and the J gene lost 8 bases, with 18 bases spanning the gap. The CDR3 consists of 15 residues. CDR1 is MNHNS, CDR2 SASEGT, per germline. The CDR3 loop is CASSEIGGLLSGYTF. Here the CDR3 DNA reads TGTGCCAGCAGTGAAATCGGGGGGTTATTAAGCGGCTACACCTTC.

The chain joins TRBV5-1 to TRBJ1-2; tentatively, D is TRBD1 (5 bases). This CDR3 has 14 amino acids. The germline V and J ends were trimmed by 4 bases and 6 bases, with 16 bases remaining between them. CDR1 and CDR2 (germline): SGHRS, YFSETQ. CDR3 bases: TGCGCCAGCAGCCAGCAGGGAGATTCTAATGGCTACACCTTC. Protein sequence: CASSQQGDSNGYTF.

This clonotype has at least ten counts. This chain links TRBV28 with TRBJ2-2; 9 nucleotides line up with TRBD1. This CDR3 has 18 residues. Per germline, CDR1 MDHEN and CDR2 SYDVKM. Unmatched junction bases numbered 12, after V lost 5 bases and J lost 2 bases. The CDR3 loop reads CASSPLSGTGFNTGELFF. CDR3 sequence (DNA): TGTGCCAGCAGTCCCCTATCCGGGACAGGGTTTAACACCGGGGAGCTGTTTTTT.